This TCR beta chain was identified in a study of blood T cell repertoires in COVID-19. For the study at large: The cDNA or gDNA used as material had been derived from T cells, B-cell-depleted T cells, or PBMCs.

This clone was counted a single time. The germline gene is not matched at one end of the junction; a read error may be the cause. Per the original data handling: Estimation of nucleated cell counts was performed using reference gene primer amplification. Sequencing was performed with immunoSEQ multiplex PCR; in TCRdb, only in-frame clones are kept and a portion is missing. That table furnishes V, J and clone size, whereas the DNA furnished D and trimming. Of tens of thousands of clones in the sample, approximately 87% were seen once. Germline CDR1 is SGHNT and CDR2 is YYREEE (reference sequence). This CDR3 spans 13 amino acids.

The chain has TRBV5-4 and TRBJ1-1, with D possibly being TRBD1 (5 bases). This receptor was obtained from a human donor in a cohort sampled during active COVID-19. Sequencing was performed on peripheral blood. CDR3 DNA sequence: TGTGCCAGCCGCTTAGGGGAGAACACTGAAGCTTTCTTT. Translating it yields CASRLGENTEAFF.